This TCR beta chain derives from a study of T cell repertoires in cytomegalovirus infection. A note on this clonotype: The junction differs from germline at one of its ends, possibly a read error.

TCRdb called the reads again in MiXCR, with one record for every CDR3 protein. The table lists some 680,000 distinct CDR3 sequences, about a third of them singletons, with 2.5% to 3% in the top ten. The TCR sequence derives from a human donor in good health (CMV status not recorded). Some clones in this sample may be carry-over from other donors' samples. Material for sequencing was PBMCs.

The CDR3 coding sequence is TGTGCCAGCAGTCCACCCAGCAAAATCTCCTACGAGCATTACTTC. Translation gives CASSPPSKISYEHYF. The chain joins TRBV28 to TRBJ2-7; no firm D call. The germline V gene encodes CDR1 MDHEN and CDR2 SYDVKM. This CDR3 comprises 15 residues.